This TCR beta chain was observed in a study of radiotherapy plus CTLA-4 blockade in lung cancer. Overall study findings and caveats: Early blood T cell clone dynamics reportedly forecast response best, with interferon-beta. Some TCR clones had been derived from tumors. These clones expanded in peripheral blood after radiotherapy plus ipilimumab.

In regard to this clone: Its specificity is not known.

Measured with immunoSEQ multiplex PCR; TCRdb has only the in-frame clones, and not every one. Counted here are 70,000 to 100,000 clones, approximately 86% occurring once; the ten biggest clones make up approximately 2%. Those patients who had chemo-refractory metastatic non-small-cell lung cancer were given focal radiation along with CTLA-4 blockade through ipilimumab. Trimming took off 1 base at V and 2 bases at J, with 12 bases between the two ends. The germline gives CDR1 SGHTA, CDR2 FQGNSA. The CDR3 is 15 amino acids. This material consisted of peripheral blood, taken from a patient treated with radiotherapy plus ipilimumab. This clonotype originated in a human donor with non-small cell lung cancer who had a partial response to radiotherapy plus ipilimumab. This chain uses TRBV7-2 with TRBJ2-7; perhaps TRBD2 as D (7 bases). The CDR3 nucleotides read TGTGCCAGCAGCTTAGAGGGGGGGCTCCCCTACGAGCAGTACGTC. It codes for CASSLEGGLPYEQYV.